Presented here are 13 T cell receptor beta chains from one specimen sequenced in a study of cytomegalovirus exposure and HLA in healthy donors. The PCR had 60 Vbeta and 13 Jbeta primers. TCRdb keeps only in-frame clones here, not all; method: immunoSEQ multiplex PCR. The sample has about 120,000 clones; 63% are singletons. Sequenced sample: PBMCs. These TCRs come from a man aged 35-49 years in good health and CMV-seropositive.

The chain employs TRBV5-1 and TRBJ2-3; TRBD2 aligns across 12 bases. Germline V gene data show CDR1 as SGHRS and CDR2 as YFSETQ. CDR3 length: 16 amino acids. V lost 0 bases to trimming and J lost 4 bases; unmatched junction nucleotides: 3. This CDR3 reads CASSLGSSGGADTQYF. The CDR3 DNA is TGCGCCAGCAGCTTGGGGTCTAGCGGGGGGGCAGATACGCAGTATTTT.

The chain couples TRBV7-9 to TRBJ1-1; D unresolved. Germline CDR1 is SEHNR and CDR2 is FQNEAQ (reference sequence). The CDR3 runs 14 residues. Trimming shortened V by 1 base and J by 3 bases, and 9 bases separated the two germline ends. The CDR3: CASSLGSGYTEAFF. The CDR3 DNA sequence: TGTGCCAGCAGCTTAGGATCGGGGTACACTGAAGCTTTCTTT.

The rearrangement uses TRBV15 and TRBJ2-5; D not resolved. This CDR3 is built from 14 residues. With 0 bases removed from V and 4 bases from J, the gap between germline ends came to 9 bases. Germline loops: CDR1 LNHNV, CDR2 YYDKDF (reference sequence). The CDR3 DNA follows: TGTGCCACCAGCAGAGATTCACAGAGAGAGACCCAGTACTTC. This translates into CATSRDSQRETQYF.

This chain joins TRBV5-1 and TRBJ2-5; D remains ambiguous. V lost 0 bases to trimming and J lost 4 bases, with 10 bases between them. The CDR3 is made up of 14 amino acids. Germline V gene sequence: CDR1 SGHRS, CDR2 YFSETQ. The CDR3 here is CASSLGISGETQYF. As DNA, the CDR3 is TGCGCCAGCAGCTTGGGTATCAGTGGAGAGACCCAGTACTTC.

This chain uses TRBV5-1 with TRBJ2-7; 11 nucleotides match TRBD1. The CDR3 loop spans 14 amino acids. V lost 4 bases, J lost 5 bases, and 5 bases stayed unmatched. Germline values: CDR1 SGHRS, CDR2 YFSETQ. CDR3 in amino acids: CASSIGQGADEQYF. DNA of the CDR3: TGCGCCAGCAGCATAGGACAGGGGGCCGACGAGCAGTACTTC.

This clone has a handful of counts. The chain has TRBV18 and TRBJ2-7, with 7 bases aligning to TRBD1. The CDR3 has 17 amino acids. CDR1 and CDR2 (germline): KGHSH, LQKENI. The ends lost 4 bases at V and 1 base at J; junction bases unmatched: 13. DNA for the CDR3: TGTGCCAGCTCACGTCAGACAGGGCCGTCAGGGTCCTACGAGCAGTACTTC. Residues: CASSRQTGPSGSYEQYF.

The CDR3 loop is CATSRDRTSGGTYNEQFF. The CDR3 DNA reads TGTGCCACCAGCAGAGATCGTACTAGCGGGGGAACCTACAATGAGCAGTTCTTC. The chain employs TRBV15 and TRBJ2-1; 11 bases align to TRBD2. The germline CDR1 and CDR2 sequences are LNHNV and YYDKDF (reference sequence). V dropped 0 bases and J dropped 2; count of bases not matched to a gene: 6. The CDR3 contains 18 residues.

The J gene is TRBJ2-7, the V gene TRBV28; possibly TRBD2 for D (6 bases). The CDR3 loop spans 15 amino acids. CDR1 is MDHEN and CDR2 is SYDVKM in the germline V gene. V was pared by 2 bases and J by 2 bases, with 13 bases between. CDR3 in DNA: TGTGCCAGCAGTTTAACCCCGGGACTGGCCTACGAGCAGTACTTC. This encodes CASSLTPGLAYEQYF.

Only a few counts were recorded for this clone. The chain recombines TRBV5-3 with TRBJ2-1, with TRBD1 matching 7 bases. TRBV5-3 counts as an open reading frame of uncertain function. The CDR3 contains 17 residues. V was clipped by 4 bases and J by 1 base; unmatched bases: 11. The CDR3: CARSGSHRGLSYNEQFF. As DNA, the CDR3 is TGTGCCAGAAGCGGAAGTCACAGGGGCTTATCCTACAATGAGCAGTTCTTC.

The genes are TRBV19 and TRBJ2-7, with 8 bases that match TRBD1. V trimming: 5 bases; J trimming: 2 bases; junction bases outside the gene matches: 5. From germline, CDR1 is LNHDA and CDR2 SQIVND (reference sequence). The CDR3 runs to 14 residues. The CDR3 spells CASSSGTGTYEQYF. The CDR3 bases are TGTGCCAGTAGTTCGGGGACAGGAACCTACGAGCAGTACTTC.

This clone was observed a single time. The V gene is TRBV6-6, the J gene TRBJ1-1; possible D gene TRBD1, 6 bases. This CDR3 comprises 13 residues. Germline-derived CDR1 and CDR2 are MNHNY and SVGAGI (reference sequence). V lost 6 bases, J lost 1 base, and 9 bases lay in between. DNA for the CDR3: TGTGCCAGCAGCAAGGGACAGAACACTGAAGCTTTCTTT. Translating it yields CASSKGQNTEAFF.

The chain has TRBV10-3 and TRBJ2-7, with 7 bases fitting TRBD2. In germline, CDR1 is ENHRY, CDR2 SYGVKD. CDR3 size: 14 residues. The trim removed 3 bases at V and 2 bases at J, leaving 4 bases unmatched. CDR3 nucleotide sequence: TGTGCCATCAGTGAAGCTAGCGGAACCTACGAGCAGTACTTC. Translated, it gives CAISEASGTYEQYF.

For this clone: Other DNA sequences in this specimen translate into the identical CDR3. The genes are TRBV28 and TRBJ2-5; 9 bases match TRBD1. Germline V lookup: CDR1 MDHEN, CDR2 SYDVKM. This CDR3 is 14 amino acids long. The J segment lost 5 bases and the V segment lost 5 bases, leaving 6 bases of the junction unmatched. CDR3 nucleotide sequence: TGTGCCAGCAGTAAGGGACAGGGTCGGGAGACCCAGTACTTC. This encodes CASSKGQGRETQYF.